The 25 T cell receptor beta chains listed next were all sequenced from one sample in a study of CD4 T cells in relation to SARS-CoV-2 and coronaviruses. The unexposed donors gave CD4+ T cells in about 2011-2018, prior to COVID-19. Isolation of CD4+ T cells took place after roughly nine days in culture. Their recognized antigens are unknown. This table comes from immunoSEQ multiplex PCR, and its TCRdb copy is limited to in-frame clones, with some not included. The sample carries 20,000 to 30,000 clones, roughly four fifths recorded once. The sequencing sample was made of CD4+ T cells from PBMCs, cultured in vitro. The origin of the receptors is a human donor in good health.

This clone rates as medium-sized (0.01 to 0.1%). CDR3 DNA: TGTGCCAGCAGTCAATCCGGGACTGGATACAATGAGCAGTTCTTC. Translation gives CASSQSGTGYNEQFF. The chain uses TRBV27 and TRBJ2-1; D may be TRBD2 (6 bases). The CDR3 consists of 15 residues. Germline loops: CDR1 MNHEY, CDR2 SMNVEV (reference sequence). Trimming shortened V by 5 bases and J by 4 bases, and 15 bases separated the two germline ends.

The rearrangement links TRBV18 to TRBJ2-1; tentative D call: TRBD1 (5 bases). The CDR3 contains 12 residues. Germline loops: CDR1 KGHSH, CDR2 LQKENI. Trimming shortened V by 3 bases and J by 7 bases, and 7 bases separated the two germline ends. CDR3 sequence (DNA): TGTGCCAGCTCACCCCCAGGGAATGAGCAGTTCTTC. As protein: CASSPPGNEQFF.

The chain recombines TRBV5-1 with TRBJ2-3, with TRBD1 matching 10 bases. Germline lookup yields CDR1 SGHRS and CDR2 YFSETQ. V lost 3 bases, J lost 2 bases, and 9 bases stayed unmatched. This CDR3 has 17 residues. Here the CDR3 reads CASSSSQTGGSTDTQYF. The CDR3 nucleotides are TGCGCCAGCAGCTCTTCCCAGACAGGGGGCTCCACAGATACGCAGTATTTT. The full variable domain, rest sourced from reference TRBV5-1 and TRBJ2-3, is KAGVTQTPRYLIKTRGQQVTLSCSPISGHRSVSWYQQTPGQGLQFLFEYFSETQRNKGNFPGRFSGRQFSNSRSEMNVSTLELGDSALYLCASSSSQTGGSTDTQYFGPGTRLTVL.

The V call is TRBV6-2 or TRBV6-3, the J call TRBJ2-7, with D possibly matching TRBD2 (6 bases). The V end lost 2 bases, the J end lost 1 base, and 15 bases lay between the germline ends. Germline loops: CDR1 MNHEY, CDR2 SVGEGT. The CDR3 loop spans 16 amino acids. CDR3 region: CASSYELRERSYEQYF. CDR3 nucleotide sequence: TGTGCCAGCAGTTACGAGCTTCGGGAGCGATCCTACGAGCAGTACTTC.

This rearrangement joins TRBV7-2 to TRBJ2-1; tentatively, D is TRBD1 (6 bases). The ends were cut back, 6 bases at V and 6 bases at J, with 15 bases in the middle. The CDR3 has 14 residues. CDR1 is SGHTA, CDR2 FQGNSA, per germline. CDR3 sequence reads: CASRSQGRFNEQFF. The CDR3 coding sequence is TGTGCCAGCAGGTCCCAGGGGCGCTTCAATGAGCAGTTCTTC.

The chain carries TRBV5-1 and TRBJ1-5; D possibly corresponds to TRBD1 (5 bases). Germline V gene data show CDR1 as SGHRS and CDR2 as YFSETQ. Deletions cut 5 bases from V and 5 bases from J, with 17 bases between. The CDR3 consists of 15 residues. The CDR3: CASRLGPGGDQPQHF. Here the CDR3 DNA reads TGCGCCAGCAGGCTTGGACCGGGGGGAGATCAGCCCCAGCATTTT.

The chain employs TRBV7-8 and TRBJ2-5; no clear D gene. V was clipped by 5 bases and J by 5 bases, with 18 bases between them. The germline CDR1 and CDR2 sequences are SGHVS and FQNEAQ. CDR3 length: 15 residues. DNA of the CDR3: TGTGCCAGCAGCCTAATAACTACAACCATTGAGACCCAGTACTTC. Its protein is CASSLITTTIETQYF.

DNA for the CDR3: TGCGCCAGCAGCCCAGGCGAGGGTCTAGGCGAGCAGTACTTC. This gives the protein CASSPGEGLGEQYF. The V gene is TRBV5-1, the J gene TRBJ2-7; perhaps TRBD2 as D (5 bases). Germline CDR1 reads SGHRS; CDR2 reads YFSETQ. This CDR3 has 14 residues. Trimming cost V 4 bases and J 6 bases, with 17 bases left between them.

This chain links TRBV2 with TRBJ1-5; 10 bases are shared with TRBD1. With 6 bases clipped from V and 3 bases from J, the junction kept 5 bases outside the gene matches. Germline CDR1 and CDR2: SNHLY and FYNNEI. The CDR3 extends over 15 amino acids. CDR3: CASRPGTGDNQPQHF. The CDR3 DNA sequence: TGTGCCAGCAGGCCCGGGACAGGGGACAATCAGCCCCAGCATTTT.

A word on this clone: The germline gene is not matched at one end of the junction; a read error may be the cause. The chain uses TRBV19 and TRBJ1-2, with D hard to call. The CDR3 contains 14 residues. Germline V lookup: CDR1 LNHDA, CDR2 SQIVND (reference sequence). Here the CDR3 DNA reads TGTGCCAGTAGTCTAGAGAAAGGCACCTATGGCTACACCTTC. This codes for CASSLEKGTYGYTF.

This clone was counted only a few times. J is TRBJ1-1 and V is TRBV7-2, with TRBD1 identical over 8 bases. After removal of 10 bases from V and 7 bases from J, the junction contained 17 bases not matched to a gene. The CDR3 has 15 residues. Germline CDR1 SGHTA, CDR2 FQGNSA. CDR3 loop: CATQTTRAGGNEAFF. DNA of the CDR3: TGTGCCACCCAAACAACTCGGGCAGGGGGCAATGAAGCTTTCTTT.

The V gene is TRBV7-9, the J gene TRBJ1-1; D is uncertain. This CDR3 region has 14 residues. V was pared by 5 bases and J by 1 base, with 11 bases between. Germline CDR1 is SEHNR and CDR2 is FQNEAQ (reference sequence). The CDR3 DNA sequence: TGTGCCAGCAGCCAAAGCGGGCCGAACACTGAAGCTTTCTTT. This encodes CASSQSGPNTEAFF. Based on the CDR3 plus reference TRBV7-9 and TRBJ1-1, the full variable domain is DTGVSQNPRHKITKRGQNVTFRCDPISEHNRLYWYRQTLGQGPEFLTYFQNEAQLEKSRLLSDRFSAERPKGSFSTLEIQRTEQGDSAMYLCASSQSGPNTEAFFGQGTRLTVV.

J is TRBJ1-2 and V is TRBV5-4, with a tentative D call TRBD1 (5 bases). V was pared by 0 bases and J by 8 bases, with 17 bases between. Germline V CDR1 and CDR2: SGHNT, YYREEE (reference sequence). The CDR3 has 15 amino acids. The CDR3 DNA is TGTGCCAGCAGCTTGGATGGCAGGGCCGGAGGAGGCTACACCTTC. This sequence encodes CASSLDGRAGGGYTF.

This chain joins TRBV29-1 and TRBJ2-3, with 7 positions matching TRBD1. The V gene end was trimmed by 5 bases and the J gene end by 2 bases; junction bases not matched to a gene: 13. The CDR3 extends over 16 amino acids. CDR1 is SQVTM and CDR2 is ANQGSEA in the germline V gene. CDR3 residues: CSVSPPDRAVTDTQYF. The CDR3 DNA reads as TGCAGCGTTTCCCCCCCTGACAGGGCGGTCACAGATACGCAGTATTTT.

V and J are TRBV6-5 and TRBJ2-7, with TRBD1 matching 8 bases. V lost 0 bases and J lost 5; bases outside the gene matches: 3. CDR3 length: 14 residues. The germline CDR1 and CDR2 sequences are MNHEY and SVGAGI. In DNA, the CDR3 is TGTGCCAGCAGTTACTCCGACAGGGGCCACGAGCAGTACTTC. Translation gives CASSYSDRGHEQYF.

This clone was picked up a small number of times. The chain recombines TRBV5-4 with TRBJ1-1; TRBD1 matches 8 bases. The V gene's germline CDR1 is SGHNT and CDR2 YYREEE (reference sequence). V shed 0 bases and J 4 bases; nucleotides not matched to a gene: 5. The CDR3 covers 15 residues. CDR3 in amino acids: CASSLDRGMFTEAFF. The CDR3 DNA sequence: TGTGCCAGCAGCTTGGACAGGGGGATGTTCACTGAAGCTTTCTTT.

The V call is TRBV24-1, the J call TRBJ2-5, with D unresolved. Germline CDR1 and CDR2: KGHDR and SFDVKD. Trimming removed 3 bases at V and 5 bases at J, with 9 bases between. This CDR3 spans 13 amino acids. The CDR3 is CATSDGSRETQYF. CDR3 DNA sequence: TGTGCCACCAGTGATGGGTCGCGCGAGACCCAGTACTTC.

This clone has only one observation. V is TRBV7-2 and J is TRBJ2-5; D remains ambiguous. Germline lookup yields CDR1 SGHTA and CDR2 FQGNSA. Trimming removed 7 bases from V and 0 bases from J, with 9 bases in between. CDR3 size: 13 residues. CDR3 nucleotides: TGTGCCAGCAAGGCCCCAAACCAAGAGACCCAGTACTTC. Translating gives CASKAPNQETQYF.

CDR3 sequence (DNA): TGTGCCAGCAGTCTCGGGGTATCGTGGGATACGCAGTATTTT. This sequence encodes CASSLGVSWDTQYF. The V gene is TRBV6-5, the J gene TRBJ2-3; TRBD2 might be the D (5 bases). The V and J ends lost 5 bases and 6 bases respectively, with 15 bases between them. Germline assignment: CDR1 MNHEY and CDR2 SVGAGI. The CDR3 contains 14 residues.

V gene TRBV6-5 combines with J gene TRBJ1-4, with TRBD1 identical over 7 bases. This CDR3 spans 14 amino acids. The germline CDR1 and CDR2 sequences are MNHEY and SVGAGI. The V and J ends lost 7 bases and 8 bases, in that order; junction bases with no gene match: 10. CDR3 nucleotides: TGTGCCAGCACCGACAGGGAATTTTCCGAAAAACTGTTTTTT. This sequence encodes CASTDREFSEKLFF.

This clone was counted a few times. V is TRBV7-2 and J is TRBJ2-2; 12 bases match TRBD2. The CDR3 is 17 residues long. Per germline, CDR1 SGHTA and CDR2 FQGNSA. Trimming at V came to 6 bases and at J to 4 bases, leaving 9 bases not matched to a gene. CDR3 DNA sequence: TGTGCCAGCAGACCACACACTAGCGGGAGGTTCACCGGGGAGCTGTTTTTT. Protein product: CASRPHTSGRFTGELFF.

This clone was observed a handful of times. The chain employs TRBV19 and TRBJ2-2; D gene unclear. CDR3 length: 14 residues. V lost 5 bases and J 4 bases, leaving 11 bases between the germline ends. CDR1 is LNHDA, CDR2 SQIVND, per germline (reference sequence). This CDR3 is CASSGASGTGELFF. CDR3 sequence (DNA): TGTGCCAGTAGTGGCGCGAGTGGCACCGGGGAGCTGTTTTTT.

This clone was observed a few times. The chain has TRBV6-2 or TRBV6-3 and TRBJ2-7; D not certain. CDR1 MNHEY and CDR2 SVGEGT come from the germline V gene. V was cut by 5 bases and J by 3 bases, with 11 bases left in between. The CDR3 has 13 amino acids. This chain's CDR3 is CASSDFSNYEQYF. CDR3 DNA sequence: TGTGCCAGCAGTGACTTCTCCAACTACGAGCAGTACTTC.

The chain carries TRBV5-5 and TRBJ2-7, with 9 bases identical to TRBD2. The J segment lost 4 bases and the V segment lost 8 bases, leaving 7 bases of the junction unmatched. Germline-derived CDR1 and CDR2 are SGHKS and YYEKEE (reference sequence). The CDR3 is 13 residues long. The CDR3: CASSGSKEYEQYF. In nucleotides, the CDR3 is TGTGCCAGTAGCGGGAGTAAGGAGTACGAGCAGTACTTC.

This chain links TRBV10-2 with TRBJ2-5; D is undetermined. CDR1 and CDR2 (germline): WSHSY, SAAADI. V lost 2 bases and J 5 bases, leaving 6 bases between the germline ends. This CDR3 comprises 12 residues. CDR3: CASSEARETQYF. Here the CDR3 DNA reads TGCGCCAGCAGTGAGGCCCGGGAGACCCAGTACTTC.